This T cell receptor beta chain is drawn from a study of cytomegalovirus exposure and HLA in healthy donors. General study findings and limits: Clonal expansion was found to be greater in HLA-associated TCR beta chains than in equally common others in a later analysis. Highly shared variants forming one cluster were likely a sequencing artifact.

The CDR3 is made up of 13 amino acids. Germline V gene lookup returns CDR1 SGHTA and CDR2 FQGNSA. The J segment lost 4 bases and the V segment lost 3 bases, leaving 2 bases of the junction unmatched. 13 Jbeta primers and 60 Vbeta primers were used for the PCR. Profiled with immunoSEQ multiplex PCR; TCRdb holds only in-frame clones, not every one. This table has about 89,000 clones, less than 65% appearing once. To note about this clone: Antigen unknown.

The TCR originated in a woman in her twenties or thirties in good health and CMV-seronegative. Sequencing was done on a sample of PBMCs. This rearrangement joins TRBV7-2 to TRBJ1-1; 7 bases align to TRBD1. In nucleotides, the CDR3 is TGTGCCAGCAGCTTCCCAGGGGGCACTGAAGCTTTCTTT. This translates into CASSFPGGTEAFF.